This is a list of T cell receptor beta chains from one sample in a study of T cell responses to AZD1222 COVID-19 vaccine. TCRdb's table, derived via immunoSEQ multiplex PCR, lists solely in-frame clones and lacks some. The sample comprises about 110,000 clones, just over 85% of which are singletons, and less than 3.5% rests with the top ten. Specimen: peripheral blood, collected on day 0 of AZD1222 vaccination. The receptors here all came from an adult in good health. The CDR3 runs from the conserved cysteine through the conserved F or W. The D gene is left open where the match is weak. Size tells how often a clone was seen (once, few, many) or the class of an expanded clone, and some rows leave it out.

>-|TRBJ2-7|TRBV5-1|14|-
CASSPTVTGYEQYF
TGCGCCAGCAGCCCCACCGTAACCGGGTACGAGCAGTACTTC
>TRBD2|TRBJ2-5|TRBV5-5|15|-
CASSLVGTKKETQYF
TGTGCCAGCAGCTTGGTGGGGACTAAAAAAGAGACCCAGTACTTC
>TRBD1|TRBJ2-7|TRBV2|14|-
CASSEGTGWNRQYF
TGTGCCAGCAGTGAAGGGACAGGGTGGAATAGGCAGTACTTC
>-|TRBJ1-4|TRBV5-3|14|-
CARSSNRAGEKLFF
TGTGCCAGAAGCTCTAACAGGGCGGGAGAAAAACTGTTTTTT
>TRBD1|TRBJ2-7|TRBV19|14|-
CASSIAGGIDEQYF
TGTGCCAGTAGTATAGCAGGGGGCATAGACGAGCAGTACTTC
>-|TRBJ1-6|TRBV28|13|-
CASNSGFSSPLHF
TGTGCCAGCAATTCGGGGTTTAGTTCACCCCTCCACTTT
>-|TRBJ2-5|TRBV29-1|13|-
CSVEDLYQETQYF
TGCAGCGTTGAAGATCTCTATCAGGAGACCCAGTACTTC
>-|TRBJ2-1|TRBV6-2/TRBV6-3|13|-
CASSLQGIGEQFF
TGTGCCAGCAGTCTCCAGGGGATTGGTGAGCAGTTCTTC
>TRBD1|TRBJ1-2|TRBV27|14|-
CASRFTSGGFGYTF
TGTGCCAGCAGGTTCACCTCAGGGGGCTTCGGCTACACCTTC
>TRBD1|TRBJ1-4|TRBV19|16|once
CASTAGQGEFSEKLFF
TGTGCCAGCACCGCGGGACAGGGGGAGTTTAGTGAAAAACTGTTTTTT
>TRBD1|TRBJ2-2|TRBV27|12|-
CASRTGGGELFF
TGTGCCAGCAGGACAGGGGGCGGGGAGCTGTTTTTT
>-|TRBJ1-2|TRBV5-5|15|-
CASSLSDSTNYGYTF
TGTGCCAGCAGCTTGAGCGACAGCACCAACTATGGCTACACCTTC
>-|TRBJ1-4|TRBV7-2|16|-
CASSLAGGATNEKLFF
TGTGCCAGCAGCTTAGCGGGGGGGGCAACTAATGAAAAACTGTTTTTT
>-|TRBJ1-1|TRBV6-5|15|few
CASISGGTGNTEAFF
TGTGCCAGCATATCCGGAGGCACCGGGAACACTGAAGCTTTCTTT
>TRBD1|TRBJ1-2|TRBV30|14|-
CAWRPQGAYPGYTF
TGTGCCTGGAGACCACAGGGGGCATACCCTGGCTACACCTTC
>-|TRBJ1-2|TRBV4-1|16|-
CASSQVPPGVGYGYTF
TGCGCCAGCAGCCAAGTTCCCCCGGGGGTCGGCTATGGCTACACCTTC
>TRBD1|TRBJ2-7|TRBV7-6|17|-
CASSLALSGTGHYEQYF
TGTGCCAGCAGCTTAGCTTTGTCGGGGACAGGCCACTACGAGCAGTACTTC
>-|TRBJ1-2|TRBV19|16|-
CASSIALESKGAGYTF
TGTGCCAGTAGTATCGCCCTGGAATCCAAGGGAGCTGGCTACACCTTC
>TRBD1|TRBJ2-1|TRBV19|14|-
CASRTRDRVNEQFF
TGTGCCAGTAGGACTCGGGACAGGGTCAATGAGCAGTTCTTC
>-|TRBJ2-7|TRBV25-1|15|-
CASSDPGAPTGEQYF
TGTGCCAGCAGTGACCCAGGGGCCCCTACGGGCGAGCAGTACTTC
>-|TRBJ2-7|TRBV6-5|15|-
CASSPRRGVSYEQYF
TGTGCCAGCAGTCCCCGACGGGGAGTGAGCTACGAGCAGTACTTC
>-|TRBJ1-2|TRBV30|12|few
CAWGTPLWGYTF
TGTGCCTGGGGGACACCCCTTTGGGGCTACACCTTC
>-|TRBJ1-1|TRBV5-1|14|-
CASSLAPPNTEAFF
TGCGCCAGCAGCTTGGCGCCACCGAACACTGAAGCTTTCTTT
>-|TRBJ2-3|TRBV14|16|-
CASSPWGGRGTDTQYF
TGTGCCAGCAGCCCTTGGGGGGGGCGGGGCACAGATACGCAGTATTTT
>-|TRBJ2-3|TRBV28|16|-
CASSLRGGGKSDTQYF
TGTGCCAGCAGTTTAAGGGGGGGAGGGAAATCAGATACGCAGTATTTT
>-|TRBJ1-4|TRBV7-2|13|-
CASSPGPGEKLFF
TGTGCCAGCAGCCCGGGGCCTGGGGAAAAACTGTTTTTT
>TRBD2|TRBJ2-3|TRBV11-2|17|-
CASSFSGGRGSTDTQYF
TGTGCCAGCAGCTTTAGCGGGGGAAGGGGTAGCACAGATACGCAGTATTTT
>TRBD1|TRBJ2-2|TRBV2|16|-
CASSVTGGTGTGELFF
TGTGCCAGCAGTGTAACAGGGGGCACGGGCACCGGGGAGCTGTTTTTT
>-|TRBJ1-4|TRBV28|10|once
CASRDEKLFF
TGTGCCAGCAGAGATGAAAAACTGTTTTTT
>TRBD1|TRBJ1-5|TRBV24-1|13|-
CATSGQGNQPQHF
TGTGCCACCAGCGGACAGGGCAATCAGCCCCAGCATTTT
>TRBD1|TRBJ1-2|TRBV11-2|15|-
CASSHLTRDSYGYTF
TGTGCCAGCAGCCACCTTACCCGGGACAGCTATGGCTACACCTTC
>TRBD1|TRBJ2-1|TRBV18|13|once
CASSPSLDRGCVF
TGTGCCAGCTCACCAAGTCTAGACAGGGGGTGTGTCTTC
>-|TRBJ2-6|TRBV4-2|15|-
CASSPQPGGANVLTF
TGTGCCAGCAGCCCCCAGCCTGGAGGGGCCAACGTCCTGACTTTC
>TRBD2|TRBJ2-3|TRBV15|18|-
CATSRGRQRGGITDTQYF
TGTGCCACCAGCAGAGGGCGACAGCGGGGGGGCATAACAGATACGCAGTATTTT
>-|TRBJ2-7|TRBV11-3|13|-
CASARDGEGEQYF
TGTGCCAGCGCAAGGGATGGTGAGGGCGAGCAGTACTTC
>-|TRBJ1-2|TRBV5-4|15|-
CASSFGSESSYGYTF
TGTGCCAGCAGCTTCGGTTCTGAATCAAGCTATGGCTACACCTTC
>TRBD2|TRBJ2-5|TRBV11-2|15|-
CASSSRTSGRETQYF
TGTGCCAGCAGCTCACGGACTAGTGGGCGAGAGACCCAGTACTTC
>-|TRBJ2-5|TRBV30|18|-
CAWSVKEGKTPPRETQYF
TGTGCCTGGAGTGTAAAAGAGGGGAAGACCCCCCCCCGAGAGACCCAGTACTTC
>-|TRBJ1-6|TRBV7-2|13|-
CASRAGPNSPLHF
TGTGCCAGCAGAGCTGGGCCTAATTCACCCCTCCACTTT
>-|TRBJ2-3|TRBV6-5|15|-
CASSRRGAPGDTQYF
TGTGCCAGCAGCCGTAGGGGGGCTCCGGGAGATACGCAGTATTTT
>-|TRBJ2-2|TRBV4-3|16|-
CASSQDPQGGTGELFF
TGCGCCAGCAGCCAAGACCCGCAGGGCGGGACCGGGGAGCTGTTTTTT
>-|TRBJ1-5|TRBV18|15|once
CASSPPPQLDQPQHF
TGTGCCAGCTCACCACCACCACAGCTTGATCAGCCCCAGCATTTT
>-|TRBJ1-5|TRBV10-3|16|-
CAISDPSRADNQPQHF
TGTGCCATCAGTGATCCCAGCCGGGCGGATAATCAGCCCCAGCATTTT
>-|TRBJ1-4|TRBV11-2|15|-
CASSVRRATNEKLFF
TGTGCCAGCAGCGTTCGCAGAGCAACTAATGAAAAACTGTTTTTT
>TRBD2|TRBJ2-1|TRBV6-2/TRBV6-3|14|-
CASSRGGSYNEQFF
TGTGCCAGCAGCCGCGGGGGCTCCTACAATGAGCAGTTCTTC
>TRBD2|TRBJ2-7|TRBV27|13|-
CASSLGRAYEQYF
TGTGCCAGCAGTTTGGGGAGGGCCTACGAGCAGTACTTC
>-|TRBJ2-2|TRBV5-1|16|-
CASSLRPGSGTGELFF
TGCGCCAGCAGCTTGAGACCAGGGTCCGGCACCGGGGAGCTGTTTTTT
>TRBD1|TRBJ2-2|TRBV10-3|16|-
CAISARDREDTGELFF
TGTGCCATCAGTGCCCGGGACAGGGAGGACACCGGGGAGCTGTTTTTT
>-|TRBJ2-7|TRBV2|11|-
CASSEVHEQYF
TGTGCCAGCAGTGAAGTCCACGAGCAGTACTTC
>-|TRBJ1-2|TRBV7-2|16|-
CASSLSAFSQVGGYTF
TGTGCCAGCAGCTTAAGCGCGTTCTCTCAAGTCGGGGGCTACACCTTC
>-|TRBJ2-2|TRBV9|15|once
CASSVGGAGTGELFF
TGTGCCAGCAGCGTAGGGGGGGCAGGAACCGGGGAGCTGTTTTTT